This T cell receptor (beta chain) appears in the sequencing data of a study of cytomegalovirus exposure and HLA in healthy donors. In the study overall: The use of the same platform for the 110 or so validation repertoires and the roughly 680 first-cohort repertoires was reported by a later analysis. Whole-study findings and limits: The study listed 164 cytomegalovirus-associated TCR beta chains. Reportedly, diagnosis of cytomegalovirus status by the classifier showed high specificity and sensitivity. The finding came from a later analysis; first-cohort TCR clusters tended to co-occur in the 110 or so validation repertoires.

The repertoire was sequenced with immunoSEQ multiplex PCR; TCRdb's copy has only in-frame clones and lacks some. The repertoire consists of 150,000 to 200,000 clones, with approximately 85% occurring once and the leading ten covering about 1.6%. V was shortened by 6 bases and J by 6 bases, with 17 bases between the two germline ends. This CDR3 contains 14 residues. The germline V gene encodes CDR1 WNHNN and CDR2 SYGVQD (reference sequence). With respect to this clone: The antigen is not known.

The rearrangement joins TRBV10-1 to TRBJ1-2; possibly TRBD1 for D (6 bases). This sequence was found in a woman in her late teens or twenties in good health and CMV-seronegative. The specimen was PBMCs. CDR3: CASSRNRDVNGYTF. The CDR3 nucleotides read TGCGCCAGCAGCCGCAACAGGGACGTAAATGGCTACACCTTC.